This T cell receptor (beta chain) appears in the sequencing data of a study of blood T cell repertoires in COVID-19. Clones were sequenced by immunoSEQ multiplex PCR, and TCRdb holds only the in-frame ones, with some missing. Counted here are almost 70,000 clones, more than 75% occurring once; the ten biggest clones make up around 50%. This CDR3 has 16 residues. Germline-derived CDR1 and CDR2 are LNHDA and SQIVND (reference sequence). The ends lost 3 bases at V and 4 bases at J; junction bases unmatched: 10. The clonotype was recovered from a human donor in a cohort sampled during active COVID-19. Material for sequencing was peripheral blood. The chain recombines TRBV19 with TRBJ1-2; 8 bases are shared with TRBD1. CDR3 loop: CASSISSGQAAYGYTF. The CDR3 bases are TGTGCCAGTAGTATCTCTTCGGGACAGGCCGCCTATGGCTACACCTTC.